What follows describes a single T cell receptor beta chain. This specimen belongs to a study of patients and donors after allogeneic stem cell transplantation. TCRdb reprocessed the RT-PCR reads with MiXCR, giving one entry per CDR3 protein. In the table there are about 110,000 distinct CDR3 sequences, around 33% of which are singletons. Germline CDR1 is DFQATT and CDR2 is SNEGSKA (reference sequence). Trimming took off 7 bases at V and 8 bases at J, with 24 bases between the two ends. CDR3 length: 15 amino acids. This receptor was taken from a human donor who was either an allogeneic HSCT recipient or a stem cell or donor lymphocyte infusion donor (not recorded which). It is not recorded whose cells these are; they may come from a transplant donor. The rearrangement uses TRBV20-1 and TRBJ2-1; no definite D call. The sequenced sample was blood, either unsorted or a sorted T cell fraction (not recorded which). CDR3 amino acids: CSVRKPETFLHEQFF. DNA of the CDR3: TGCAGTGTTAGGAAACCAGAGACTTTCCTACATGAGCAGTTCTTC.